Below, 19 T cell receptor beta chains from the same sample are listed, as sequenced in a study of T cell repertoires in aging, cancer and after chemotherapy. Amplification of TCR beta used genomic DNA extracted from peripheral blood. TRB rearrangements spanning V, D and J were amplified using mixed TRB-A/B primers. TCRdb reanalysed the multiplex PCR reads using MiXCR and keeps one entry per CDR3 protein. The sample has about 11,000 distinct CDR3 sequences; approximately 46% are singletons. The sequenced sample was blood. These receptors were obtained from a human donor in good health.

V and J are TRBV7-9 and TRBJ1-5; no clear D gene. This CDR3 contains 12 residues. Deletions cut 4 bases from V and 7 bases from J, with 8 bases between. Germline loops: CDR1 SEHNR, CDR2 FQNEAQ (reference sequence). This CDR3 is CASSWEGQPQHF. The CDR3 region has the DNA TGTGCCAGCAGCTGGGAAGGGCAGCCCCAGCATTTT.

The CDR3 loop reads CASSWYEGRNEQFF. CDR3 nucleotide sequence: TGTGCCAGCAGCTGGTACGAGGGGAGGAATGAGCAGTTCTTC. The V and J genes are TRBV5-6 and TRBJ2-1; tentatively, D is TRBD2 (6 bases). This CDR3 is 14 amino acids long. Trimming removed 3 bases from V and 7 bases from J, with 14 bases in between. Germline V lookup: CDR1 SGHDT, CDR2 YYEEEE.

CDR3 DNA: TGTGCCAGTATCCCTTTGACAGGGTACAATGAGCAGTTCTTC. It specifies CASIPLTGYNEQFF. The chain uses TRBV7-9 and TRBJ2-1; 7 nucleotides agree with TRBD1. The germline CDR1 and CDR2 sequences are SEHNR and FQNEAQ (reference sequence). This CDR3 contains 14 residues. The ends lost 9 bases at V and 4 bases at J; junction bases unmatched: 9.

The V gene is TRBV11-2, the J gene TRBJ2-2; 10 positions match TRBD2. V shed 3 bases and J 3 bases; nucleotides not matched to a gene: 4. Germline V CDR1 and CDR2: SGHAT, FQNNGV. The CDR3 runs to 16 residues. This CDR3 is CASSFLAGVDTGELFF. In DNA, the CDR3 is TGTGCCAGCAGCTTTCTAGCGGGAGTTGACACCGGGGAGCTGTTTTTT.

The chain couples TRBV6-6 to TRBJ1-1; no definite D call. The length of the CDR3 is 16 residues. The germline V gene encodes CDR1 MNHNY and CDR2 SVGAGI (reference sequence). The V end was cut by 2 bases, the J end by 0 bases, with 13 bases between. CDR3: CASSYPKGRMNTEAFF. As DNA, the CDR3 is TGTGCCAGCAGTTACCCGAAGGGAAGGATGAACACTGAAGCTTTCTTT.

This chain connects TRBV20-1 to TRBJ2-1; TRBD2 matches 10 bases. Losses at the gene ends were 1 base for V and 5 bases for J; bases not matched to a gene: 5. Germline-derived CDR1 and CDR2 are DFQATT and SNEGSKA (reference sequence). The CDR3 spans 15 residues. This CDR3 reads CSARGTSGTHNEQFF. The CDR3, as DNA: TGCAGTGCTAGAGGTACTAGCGGGACCCACAATGAGCAGTTCTTC.

This clonotype was detected a few times. The V call is TRBV6-5, the J call TRBJ1-5; TRBD1 is a possible D gene (5 bases). Looked up from germline, CDR1 is MNHEY and CDR2 is SVGAGI. The CDR3 totals 16 residues. Trimming left V 5 bases short and J 1 base short, with 15 bases between. CDR3 DNA sequence: TGTGCCAGCAGTGCCGGCGGGGGGGGGAGCAATCAGCCCCAGCATTTT. Protein sequence: CASSAGGGGSNQPQHF.

The chain combines TRBV6-5 with TRBJ2-7; 10 nucleotides match TRBD2. The CDR3 extends over 13 amino acids. With V trimmed by 2 bases and J by 9 bases, 4 bases remained unmatched. CDR1 and CDR2 (germline): MNHEY, SVGAGI. In DNA, the CDR3 is TGTGCCAGCAGTTACGAAGCGGGGGGGCGGCAGTACTTC. Its protein product is CASSYEAGGRQYF.

This clonotype occurred a few times. V and J are TRBV27 and TRBJ2-7, with D perhaps TRBD1 (5 bases). The V end was cut by 0 bases, the J end by 6 bases, with 9 bases between. Germline CDR1 reads MNHEY; CDR2 reads SMNVEV (reference sequence). The CDR3 spans 13 residues. The CDR3 spells CASSLSAGSEQYF. In nucleotides, the CDR3 is TGTGCCAGCAGTTTATCCGCAGGGTCCGAGCAGTACTTC.

The chain links TRBV20-1 to TRBJ1-5; D is perhaps TRBD1 (5 bases). The CDR3 loop spans 14 amino acids. The germline CDR1 and CDR2 sequences are DFQATT and SNEGSKA (reference sequence). V lost 6 bases to trimming and J lost 3 bases, with 15 bases between them. The CDR3 here is CSAPPGGNNQPQHF. CDR3 sequence (DNA): TGCAGTGCCCCGCCGGGGGGAAACAATCAGCCCCAGCATTTT.

This clonotype was counted a few times. The V call is TRBV29-1, the J call TRBJ2-5, with TRBD2 as a possible D gene (6 bases). Between the trimmed V and J ends, which lost 5 bases and 5 bases, there was a span of 15 bases. The CDR3 covers 13 residues. CDR1 and CDR2 from the germline V gene are SQVTM and ANQGSEA. The CDR3, as DNA: TGCAGCGTTTCGAGACTAGGGGTGGAGACCCAGTACTTC. Translated: CSVSRLGVETQYF. Full variable domain (outside the CDR3, taken from reference TRBV29-1 and TRBJ2-5): SAVISQKPSRDICQRGTSLTIQCQVDSQVTMMFWYRQQPGQSLTLIATANQGSEATYESGFVIDKFPISRPNLTFSTLTVSNMSPEDSSIYLCSVSRLGVETQYFGPGTRLLVL.

This clonotype has just a few counts. This sequence joins TRBV6-1 and TRBJ2-7; D uncertain. Germline V gene data show CDR1 as MNHNS and CDR2 as SASEGT. The CDR3 is 12 residues long. V was pared by 2 bases and J by 4 bases, with 6 bases between. CDR3 sequence: CASSEPLYEQYF. DNA for the CDR3: TGTGCCAGCAGTGAACCCTTATACGAGCAGTACTTC.

The chain combines TRBV29-1 with TRBJ1-1; D ambiguous. Trimming shortened V by 4 bases and J by 1 base, and 16 bases separated the two germline ends. The CDR3 totals 15 residues. Germline CDR1 and CDR2: SQVTM and ANQGSEA. The CDR3 nucleotides are TGCAGCGTTGGATTAGGCATCCGGGGGAACACTGAAGCTTTCTTT. Translation gives CSVGLGIRGNTEAFF.

Only a few counts were recorded for this clonotype. This chain joins TRBV19 and TRBJ1-5, with D uncertain. The ends were cut back, 8 bases at V and 5 bases at J, with 4 bases in the middle. CDR1 is LNHDA and CDR2 is SQIVND in the germline V gene (reference sequence). The CDR3 is 10 residues long. The CDR3 sequence is CASGDQPQHF. Written as DNA, the CDR3 is TGTGCCAGTGGGGATCAGCCCCAGCATTTT.

The rearrangement links TRBV30 to TRBJ2-7; unclear D gene. The CDR3 contains 12 residues. Per the germline V gene, CDR1 is GTSNPN and CDR2 is SVGIG (reference sequence). Trimming removed 2 bases from V and 5 bases from J, with 10 bases in between. The CDR3 bases are TGTGCCTGGAGTCCCATGGCCCACGAGCAGTACTTC. The encoded protein is CAWSPMAHEQYF.

This clonotype came up a few times. The chain has TRBV5-6 and TRBJ2-3; perhaps TRBD2 as D (6 bases). This CDR3 has 15 amino acids. Trimming stripped 1 base from V and 1 base from J, with 10 bases between. Germline V gene lookup returns CDR1 SGHDT and CDR2 YYEEEE. The DNA of the CDR3 is TGTGCCAGCAGCTTGTTGGTAGCGGGCACAGATACGCAGTATTTT. Residues: CASSLLVAGTDTQYF.

A few counts support this clonotype. V is TRBV4-3 and J is TRBJ1-5; TRBD1 might be the D (5 bases). V was trimmed by 3 bases and J by 3 bases, leaving 12 bases between them. Germline values: CDR1 LGHNA, CDR2 YSLEER. There are 15 residues in the CDR3. CDR3 sequence (DNA): TGCGCCAGCAGCCATCGACAGCTACTCAATCAGCCCCAGCATTTT. Its translation is CASSHRQLLNQPQHF.

The V and J genes are TRBV30 and TRBJ2-7, with TRBD2 identical over 10 bases. Germline V gives CDR1 GTSNPN, CDR2 SVGIG (reference sequence). This CDR3 spans 15 amino acids. V shed 2 bases, J shed 4 bases, and the junction held 8 bases outside the gene matches. The CDR3: CAWSKAGGPLYEQYF. The CDR3 nucleotides are TGTGCCTGGAGTAAAGCGGGGGGGCCGTTATACGAGCAGTACTTC.

The rearrangement joins TRBV5-6 to TRBJ1-6; D gene unclear. The V end was cut by 5 bases, the J end by 3 bases, with 9 bases between. The CDR3 has 14 amino acids. Germline-derived CDR1 and CDR2 are SGHDT and YYEEEE. The CDR3 sequence is CASSIRNYNSPLHF. CDR3 DNA sequence: TGTGCCAGCAGTATCAGGAACTATAATTCACCCCTCCACTTT. Using reference TRBV5-6 and TRBJ1-6 for the parts outside the CDR3, the full variable domain is DAGVTQSPTHLIKTRGQQVTLRCSPKSGHDTVSWYQQALGQGPQFIFQYYEEEERQRGNFPDRFSGHQFPNYSSELNVNALLLGDSALYLCASSIRNYNSPLHFGNGTRLTVT.